These 7 T cell receptor beta chains were sequenced from one sample in a study of cytomegalovirus exposure and HLA in healthy donors. PCR amplification relied on 60 Vbeta primers (plus 13 Jbeta primers). The data were produced by immunoSEQ multiplex PCR, yet TCRdb's version contains in-frame clones alone and is incomplete. The repertoire holds 74,000 or so clones, with 60% to 85% as singletons. The sequenced sample consisted of PBMCs. These receptors all come from a male donor in good health and CMV-seropositive.

The chain has TRBV13 and TRBJ2-5; 7 bases are a match to TRBD1. The tail of the sequence fits TRBJ2-7 better, so the J call may be wrong. The CDR3 is 14 amino acids. Germline V gene lookup returns CDR1 PRHDT and CDR2 FYEKMQ (reference sequence). The CDR3: CASRARDRSYEQYF. The CDR3 nucleotides are TGTGCCAGCAGGGCCCGGGACAGATCCTACGAGCAGTACTTC.

The genes are TRBV28 and TRBJ1-2; 8 nucleotides line up with TRBD1. Germline CDR1 reads MDHEN; CDR2 reads SYDVKM. J gave up 6 bases and V 9 bases, and 12 bases lay outside the gene matches. CDR3 length equals 14 residues. In DNA, the CDR3 is TGTGCCAGTTACCTCCAAGGACAGGGCAATGGCTACACCTTC. Protein product: CASYLQGQGNGYTF.

The chain couples TRBV6-1 to TRBJ1-2; D may be TRBD1 (5 bases). The CDR3 is 13 amino acids. Germline V CDR1 and CDR2: MNHNS, SASEGT. V was shortened by 1 base and J by 5 bases, with 8 bases between the two germline ends. CDR3 loop: CASSEGRGYGYTF. CDR3 DNA sequence: TGTGCCAGCAGTGAAGGAAGGGGATATGGCTACACCTTC.

The rearrangement links TRBV7-2 to TRBJ1-2; 9 positions agree with TRBD1. This CDR3 has 13 residues. V was clipped by 5 bases and J by 6 bases; unmatched bases: 4. Germline V gene data show CDR1 as SGHTA and CDR2 as FQGNSA. The CDR3, as DNA: TGTGCCAGCAGCCCACGGGACAGGGATGGCTACACCTTC. This encodes CASSPRDRDGYTF.

The CDR3 here is CASSLWREVTEAFF. CDR3 coding DNA: TGTGCCAGCAGCTTATGGAGGGAGGTCACTGAAGCTTTCTTT. V usage is TRBV7-2 and J usage is TRBJ1-1; D ambiguous. Trimming shortened V by 2 bases and J by 4 bases, and 11 bases separated the two germline ends. This CDR3 is 14 amino acids long. The germline V gene has CDR1 SGHTA and CDR2 FQGNSA.

The V gene is TRBV5-1, the J gene TRBJ2-1, with a possible D match to TRBD2 (5 bases). Germline loops: CDR1 SGHRS, CDR2 YFSETQ. Trimming left V 0 bases short and J 1 base short, with 14 bases between. This CDR3 has 17 amino acids. CDR3: CASSLGKRAESYNEQFF. The CDR3 bases are TGCGCCAGCAGCTTGGGGAAAAGAGCGGAGTCCTACAATGAGCAGTTCTTC.

V and J are TRBV2 and TRBJ2-7, with D maybe TRBD1 (5 bases). The V end lost 6 bases, the J end lost 2 bases, and 11 bases lay between the germline ends. Germline V gives CDR1 SNHLY, CDR2 FYNNEI. The CDR3 is 13 residues long. CDR3 DNA: TGTGCCAGCAGAACAGGTTACGCCTACGAGCAGTACTTC. This codes for CASRTGYAYEQYF.